This TCR beta chain was obtained from a study of T cell repertoires in cytomegalovirus infection. Study overall: Indicated by public TCR beta signatures were CMV infection and matching HLA type. Notes on the study in general: Totalled public TCR beta family frequency picked out people who carried CMV plus the relevant HLA. In two of eight donors, the top clonotype was HLA-C-restricted CMV-specific.

This clonotype occurred many times. Its antigen is still unknown. In TCRdb, the reads were re-called with MiXCR into one record per CDR3 protein. Of more than 250,000 distinct CDR3 sequences listed, 12% to 15% are singletons. This CDR3 contains 15 residues. From germline, CDR1 is LGHNA and CDR2 YNFKEQ. The ends were cut back, 0 bases at V and 3 bases at J, with 11 bases in the middle. Source material: PBMCs. This chain connects TRBV4-2 to TRBJ1-1; D unclear. The clonotype originates from a human donor in good health (CMV status not recorded). Some clones in this sample may be carry-over from other donors' samples. The chain's CDR3 is CASSQEKGWYTEAFF. CDR3 DNA sequence: TGTGCCAGCAGCCAAGAGAAGGGATGGTACACTGAAGCTTTCTTT.